These 23 T cell receptor beta chains share one sample of origin, sequenced in a study of shared clonotypes between healthy human individuals. Using immunoSEQ multiplex PCR, the repertoire was profiled, and TCRdb retains in-frame clones only, with some absent. The sample contains roughly 1,500,000 clones, 95% to 99% of which appear only once. The sequencing input was naive CD4+ T cells sorted from blood. Regarding subset: CD45RA+ positively selected. The receptors derive from a man aged 25-45 years in good health.

A remark on this clone: Other DNA variants within this sample encode the same CDR3. The chain recombines TRBV18 with TRBJ2-1; 7 positions match TRBD2. The CDR3 contains 16 residues. Germline V gives CDR1 KGHSH, CDR2 LQKENI. The junction had 2 bases not matched to a gene; V was cut back by 0 bases and J by 0 bases. The CDR3 DNA reads as TGTGCCAGCTCACCACCGTCGGGAGGCTCCTACAATGAGCAGTTCTTC. Translation gives CASSPPSGGSYNEQFF.

The chain has TRBV5-4 and TRBJ2-7; 8 bases are a match to TRBD1. CDR1 SGHNT and CDR2 YYREEE come from the germline V gene (reference sequence). V shed 4 bases and J 4 bases; nucleotides not matched to a gene: 16. This CDR3 has 17 residues. The CDR3 region has the DNA TGTGCCAGCAGCGCTCCGACAGGGGCCACAGGAAGGTACGAGCAGTACTTC. Amino acids: CASSAPTGATGRYEQYF.

The chain carries TRBV29-1 and TRBJ2-7; TRBD1 matches at 7 bases. The germline CDR1 and CDR2 sequences are SQVTM and ANQGSEA. V lost 6 bases, J lost 3 bases, and 11 bases stayed unmatched. The CDR3 spans 14 residues. CDR3 protein: CSVAHGQDHYEQYF. CDR3 coding DNA: TGCAGCGTCGCACACGGACAGGACCACTACGAGCAGTACTTC.

The rearrangement uses TRBV19 and TRBJ2-2; 9 bases align to TRBD1. Per the germline V gene, CDR1 is LNHDA and CDR2 is SQIVND (reference sequence). Germline trimming cut 6 bases from V and 8 bases from J; bases unmatched to any gene: 7. The CDR3 covers 14 residues. DNA of the CDR3: TGTGCCAGTAGGAGCGGGACAGGGTTTGGGGAGCTGTTTTTT. Amino acid sequence: CASRSGTGFGELFF.

This rearrangement joins TRBV7-6 to TRBJ2-7; D is possibly TRBD2 (6 bases). This CDR3 contains 14 residues. From germline, CDR1 is SGHVS and CDR2 FNYEAQ. The V and J ends lost 5 bases and 6 bases respectively, with 17 bases between them. The CDR3 DNA reads TGTGCCAGCAGCCCCGGGGGAGGCGTGGGCGAGCAGTACTTC. Protein: CASSPGGGVGEQYF.

On this clone: Other DNA sequences in the same sample also yield this CDR3. The chain links TRBV5-1 to TRBJ2-7, with TRBD1 matching over 9 bases. The junction had 8 bases not matched to a gene; V was cut back by 4 bases and J by 3 bases. The CDR3 sequence is 15 residues long. Germline values: CDR1 SGHRS, CDR2 YFSETQ. In DNA, the CDR3 is TGCGCCAGCAGCCCCCGGGACAGGGCGAACTACGAGCAGTACTTC. Its translation: CASSPRDRANYEQYF.

Note on this clone: The sample carries other DNA sequences with the same CDR3. The chain combines TRBV7-9 with TRBJ2-2; D is undetermined. The CDR3 extends over 12 amino acids. The germline V gene has CDR1 SEHNR and CDR2 FQNEAQ (reference sequence). The V end lost 1 base, the J end lost 5 bases, and 2 bases lay between the germline ends. The CDR3 DNA follows: TGTGCCAGCAGCTTAGAGACCGGGGAGCTGTTTTTT. As protein: CASSLETGELFF.

This sequence joins TRBV27 and TRBJ2-5; perhaps TRBD1 as D (8 bases). V lost 4 bases to trimming and J lost 4 bases, with 16 bases between them. Germline values: CDR1 MNHEY, CDR2 SMNVEV (reference sequence). CDR3 length: 15 residues. CDR3 in DNA: TGTGCCAGCAGTTGGGGGGGCAGGGGGCTAGAGACCCAGTACTTC. This translates into CASSWGGRGLETQYF.

The chain has TRBV6-5 and TRBJ2-7; perhaps TRBD1 as D (6 bases). This CDR3 region has 12 residues. Trimming took off 6 bases at V and 2 bases at J, with 8 bases between the two ends. Germline assignment: CDR1 MNHEY and CDR2 SVGAGI. The CDR3 nucleotides are TGTGCCAGCAGGACAGGTCCCTACGAGCAGTACTTC. Amino acids: CASRTGPYEQYF.

V and J are TRBV5-4 and TRBJ1-1, with 9 bases fitting TRBD1. Germline V CDR1 and CDR2: SGHNT, YYREEE (reference sequence). CDR3 length: 14 amino acids. J lost 4 bases, V lost 2 bases, and 3 bases had no gene match. The CDR3 DNA reads as TGTGCCAGCAGCTTCCGGGACAGGGCCACTGAAGCTTTCTTT. This translates into CASSFRDRATEAFF.

The chain carries TRBV19 and TRBJ1-1; D call uncertain. Trimming pared 5 bases from V and 6 bases from J, leaving 19 bases between. Germline CDR1 reads LNHDA; CDR2 reads SQIVND (reference sequence). CDR3 length: 15 residues. The CDR3, as DNA: TGTGCCAGTAGTCCCGCCAGGAACCTGATGGCTGAAGCTTTCTTT. Translating it yields CASSPARNLMAEAFF.

For the CDR3, the DNA is TGTGCCAGCAGCCCTAAGATCCGAAGTTCAGATACGCAGTATTTT. Its translation is CASSPKIRSSDTQYF. J is TRBJ2-3 and V is TRBV5-4; D uncertain. V was cut by 4 bases and J by 4 bases, with 16 bases left in between. The CDR3 extends over 15 amino acids. The germline CDR1 and CDR2 sequences are SGHNT and YYREEE (reference sequence).

The V and J genes are TRBV6-4 and TRBJ2-1; 15 bases map to TRBD2. Unmatched junction bases numbered 8, after V lost 1 base and J lost 1 base. There are 20 residues in the CDR3. Germline V gives CDR1 MRHNA, CDR2 SNTAGT. Written as DNA, the CDR3 is TGTGCCAGCAGTGACTTGGGACTAGCGGGAGGTAAATGGTCCTACAATGAGCAGTTCTTC. Protein product: CASSDLGLAGGKWSYNEQFF.

This chain uses TRBV27 with TRBJ2-1, with TRBD2 matching 9 bases. Germline lookup yields CDR1 MNHEY and CDR2 SMNVEV (reference sequence). The CDR3 contains 15 residues. Losses at the gene ends were 2 bases for V and 6 bases for J; bases not matched to a gene: 5. Written as DNA, the CDR3 is TGTGCCAGCAGTTTACGGCTAGCGGGGTTCAATGAGCAGTTCTTC. Translated, it gives CASSLRLAGFNEQFF.

The V gene is TRBV27, the J gene TRBJ1-4; 9 bases fit TRBD1. Losses at the gene ends were 6 bases for V and 8 bases for J; bases not matched to a gene: 10. Germline assignment: CDR1 MNHEY and CDR2 SMNVEV (reference sequence). The CDR3 spans 15 residues. The CDR3 DNA sequence: TGTGCCAGCAGGAAGCCGGGACAGGGTAACGAAAAACTGTTTTTT. It specifies CASRKPGQGNEKLFF.

V usage is TRBV11-2 and J usage is TRBJ2-5, with D hard to call. The length of the CDR3 is 14 residues. The V and J ends lost 4 bases and 5 bases respectively, with 14 bases between them. Germline V gives CDR1 SGHAT, CDR2 FQNNGV. CDR3 DNA: TGTGCCAGCAGCTCCCTCCAAGGGTGGGAGACCCAGTACTTC. Translated, it gives CASSSLQGWETQYF.

This chain uses TRBV28 with TRBJ2-1; the match to TRBD2 covers 8 bases. The CDR3 contains 15 residues. V lost 6 bases and J lost 13; bases outside the gene matches: 17. Germline values: CDR1 MDHEN, CDR2 SYDVKM. The CDR3 loop reads CASSPGLVSTLRQFF. The CDR3 region has the DNA TGTGCCAGCAGCCCGGGACTAGTCTCTACCCTGCGACAGTTCTTC.

The chain is built from TRBV2 and TRBJ1-1; no reliable D call. Trimming shortened V by 1 base and J by 0 bases, and 9 bases separated the two germline ends. This CDR3 has 15 residues. Per germline, CDR1 SNHLY and CDR2 FYNNEI. CDR3 region: CASSEDAIMNTEAFF. The CDR3 nucleotides read TGTGCCAGCAGTGAAGATGCGATTATGAACACTGAAGCTTTCTTT.

A single count supports this clone. The chain carries TRBV10-3 and TRBJ2-3, with D perhaps matching TRBD2 (5 bases). CDR3 length equals 14 residues. Trimming removed 4 bases at V and 3 bases at J, with 11 bases between. Germline CDR1 reads ENHRY; CDR2 reads SYGVKD. This CDR3 is CAISAGRGTDTQYF. CDR3 bases: TGTGCCATCAGTGCCGGTAGAGGGACAGATACGCAGTATTTT.

The V call is TRBV2, the J call TRBJ2-7, with 7 nucleotides matching TRBD1. V shed 4 bases and J 1 base; nucleotides not matched to a gene: 1. The germline V gene encodes CDR1 SNHLY and CDR2 FYNNEI. This CDR3 is 13 amino acids long. The CDR3 protein is CASSGRGSYEQYF. The CDR3 nucleotides read TGTGCCAGCAGTGGCAGGGGGTCCTACGAGCAGTACTTC.

The V gene is TRBV5-1, the J gene TRBJ2-4; 10 nucleotides align to TRBD2. Germline V gives CDR1 SGHRS, CDR2 YFSETQ. Germline trimming cut 1 base from V and 3 bases from J; bases unmatched to any gene: 22. This CDR3 has 22 residues. The DNA of the CDR3 is TGCGCCAGCAGCTTGTGGGCCGCGGCGGAGGCTAGCGGGAGCTTTGGCAAAAACATTCAGTACTTC. Its translation is CASSLWAAAEASGSFGKNIQYF. The complete variable domain, with remaining parts taken from reference TRBV5-1 and TRBJ2-4, reads KAGVTQTPRYLIKTRGQQVTLSCSPISGHRSVSWYQQTPGQGLQFLFEYFSETQRNKGNFPGRFSGRQFSNSRSEMNVSTLELGDSALYLCASSLWAAAEASGSFGKNIQYFGAGTRLSVL.

The chain combines TRBV5-1 with TRBJ2-3; no clear D. The V gene's germline CDR1 is SGHRS and CDR2 YFSETQ. The CDR3 totals 15 residues. V was pared by 0 bases and J by 0 bases, with 8 bases between. CDR3 in DNA: TGCGCCAGCAGCTTGGACGGTTCTAGCACAGATACGCAGTATTTT. Translating it yields CASSLDGSSTDTQYF.

The chain has TRBV11-2 and TRBJ2-1; a possible D gene is TRBD1 (5 bases). CDR1 SGHAT and CDR2 FQNNGV come from the germline V gene. The CDR3 has 11 residues. V dropped 5 bases and J dropped 11 bases, with 10 bases sitting between them. CDR3: CASSIQAKQFF. The DNA for the CDR3 is TGTGCCAGCAGCATACAGGCTAAGCAGTTCTTC.